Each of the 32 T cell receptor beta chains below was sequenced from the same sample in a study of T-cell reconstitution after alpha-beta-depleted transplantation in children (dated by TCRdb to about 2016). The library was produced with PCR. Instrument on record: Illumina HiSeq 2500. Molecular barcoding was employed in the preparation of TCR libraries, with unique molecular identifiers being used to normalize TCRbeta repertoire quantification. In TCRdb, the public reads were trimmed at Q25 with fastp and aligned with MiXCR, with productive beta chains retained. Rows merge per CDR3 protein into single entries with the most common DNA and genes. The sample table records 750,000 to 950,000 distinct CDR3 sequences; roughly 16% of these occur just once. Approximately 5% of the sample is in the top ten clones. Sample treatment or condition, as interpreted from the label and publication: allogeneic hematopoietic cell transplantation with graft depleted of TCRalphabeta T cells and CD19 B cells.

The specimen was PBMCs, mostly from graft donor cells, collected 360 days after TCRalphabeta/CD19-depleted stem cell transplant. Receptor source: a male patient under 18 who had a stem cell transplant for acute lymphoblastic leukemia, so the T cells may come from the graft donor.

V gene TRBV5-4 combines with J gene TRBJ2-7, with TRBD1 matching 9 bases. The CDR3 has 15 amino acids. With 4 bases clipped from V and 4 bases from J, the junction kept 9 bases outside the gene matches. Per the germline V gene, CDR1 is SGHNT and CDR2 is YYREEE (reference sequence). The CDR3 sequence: CASSQQKQGAYEQYF. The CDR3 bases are TGTGCCAGCAGCCAACAAAAACAGGGGGCTTACGAGCAGTACTTC.

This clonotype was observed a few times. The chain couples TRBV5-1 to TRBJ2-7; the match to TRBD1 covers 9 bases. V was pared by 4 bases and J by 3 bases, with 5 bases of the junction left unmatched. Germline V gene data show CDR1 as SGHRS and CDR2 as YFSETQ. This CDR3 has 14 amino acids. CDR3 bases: TGCGCCAGCAGCAAGGGACAGGGTTTCTACGAGCAGTACTTC. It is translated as CASSKGQGFYEQYF.

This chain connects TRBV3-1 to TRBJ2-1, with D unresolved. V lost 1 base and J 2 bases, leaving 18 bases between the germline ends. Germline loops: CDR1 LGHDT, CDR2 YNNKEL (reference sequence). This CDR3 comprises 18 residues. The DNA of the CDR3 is TGTGCCAGCAGCCAAGGAATCCGGAGTACCCTCGCCTACAATGAGCAGTTCTTC. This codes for CASSQGIRSTLAYNEQFF.

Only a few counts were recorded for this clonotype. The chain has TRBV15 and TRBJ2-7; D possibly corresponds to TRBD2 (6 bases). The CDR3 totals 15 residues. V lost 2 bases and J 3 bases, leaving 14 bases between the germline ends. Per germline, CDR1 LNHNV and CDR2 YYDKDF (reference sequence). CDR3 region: CATSRPLGGLYEQYF. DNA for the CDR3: TGTGCCACCAGCAGACCCTTGGGGGGACTCTACGAGCAGTACTTC.

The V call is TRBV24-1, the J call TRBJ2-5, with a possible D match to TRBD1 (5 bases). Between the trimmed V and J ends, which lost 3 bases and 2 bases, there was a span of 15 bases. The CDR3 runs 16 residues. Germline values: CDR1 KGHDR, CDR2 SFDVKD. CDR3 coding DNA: TGTGCCACCAGTGATCCCGGACAAAAACAACAAGAGACCCAGTACTTC. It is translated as CATSDPGQKQQETQYF.

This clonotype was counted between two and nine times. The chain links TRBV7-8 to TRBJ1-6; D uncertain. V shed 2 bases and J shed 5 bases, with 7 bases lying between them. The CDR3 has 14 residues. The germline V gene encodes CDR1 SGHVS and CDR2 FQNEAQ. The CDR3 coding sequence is TGTGCCAGCAGCTTAAACGGGAATAATTCACCCCTCCACTTT. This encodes CASSLNGNNSPLHF.

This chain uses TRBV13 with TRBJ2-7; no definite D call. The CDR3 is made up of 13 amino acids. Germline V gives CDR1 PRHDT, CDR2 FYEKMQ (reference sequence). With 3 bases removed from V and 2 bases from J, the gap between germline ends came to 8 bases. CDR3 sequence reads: CASSFDQAYEQYF. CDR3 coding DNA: TGTGCCAGCAGCTTTGATCAGGCCTACGAGCAGTACTTC.

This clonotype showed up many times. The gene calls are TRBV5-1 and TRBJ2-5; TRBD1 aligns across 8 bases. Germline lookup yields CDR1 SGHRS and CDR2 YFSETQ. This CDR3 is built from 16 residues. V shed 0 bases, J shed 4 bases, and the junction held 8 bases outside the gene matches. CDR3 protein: CASSLAPGQGRETQYF. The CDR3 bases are TGCGCCAGCAGCTTGGCGCCCGGACAGGGACGAGAGACCCAGTACTTC.

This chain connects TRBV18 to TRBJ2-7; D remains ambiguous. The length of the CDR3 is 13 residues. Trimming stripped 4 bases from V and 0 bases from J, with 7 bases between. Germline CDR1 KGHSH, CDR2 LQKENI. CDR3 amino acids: CASSRSGSYEQYF. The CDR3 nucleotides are TGTGCCAGCTCACGGTCTGGCTCCTACGAGCAGTACTTC.

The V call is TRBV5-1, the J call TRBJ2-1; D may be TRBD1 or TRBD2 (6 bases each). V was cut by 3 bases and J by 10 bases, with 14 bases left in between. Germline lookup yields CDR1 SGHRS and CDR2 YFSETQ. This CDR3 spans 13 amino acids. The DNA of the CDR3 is TGCGCCAGCAGCTCCGCAGAGGGGGGAGAGCAGTTCTTC. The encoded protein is CASSSAEGGEQFF.

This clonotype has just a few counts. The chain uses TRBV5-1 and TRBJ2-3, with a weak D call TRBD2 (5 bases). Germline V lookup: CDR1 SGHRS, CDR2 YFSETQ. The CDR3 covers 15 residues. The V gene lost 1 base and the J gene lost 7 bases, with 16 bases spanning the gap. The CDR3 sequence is CASSLPGLETNTQYF. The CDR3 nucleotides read TGCGCCAGCAGCTTGCCCGGACTGGAGACTAATACGCAGTATTTT.

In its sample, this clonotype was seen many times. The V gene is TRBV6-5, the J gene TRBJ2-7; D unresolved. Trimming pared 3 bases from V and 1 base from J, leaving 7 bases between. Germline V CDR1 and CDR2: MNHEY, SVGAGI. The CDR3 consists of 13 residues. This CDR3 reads CASSYATSYEQYF. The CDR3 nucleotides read TGTGCCAGCAGTTATGCCACATCCTACGAGCAGTACTTC.

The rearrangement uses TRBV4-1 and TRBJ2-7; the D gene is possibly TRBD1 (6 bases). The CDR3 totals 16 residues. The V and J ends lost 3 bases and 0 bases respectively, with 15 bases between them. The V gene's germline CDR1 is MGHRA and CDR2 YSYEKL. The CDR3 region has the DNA TGCGCCAGCAGCCATAATAGGGGGAGCGGCTCCTACGAGCAGTACTTC. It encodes CASSHNRGSGSYEQYF.

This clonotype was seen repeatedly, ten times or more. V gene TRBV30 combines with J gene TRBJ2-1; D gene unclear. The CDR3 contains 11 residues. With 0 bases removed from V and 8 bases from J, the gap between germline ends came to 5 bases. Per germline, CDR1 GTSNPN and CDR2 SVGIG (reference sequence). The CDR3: CAWSVFYEQFF. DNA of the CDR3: TGTGCCTGGAGTGTATTCTATGAGCAGTTCTTC.

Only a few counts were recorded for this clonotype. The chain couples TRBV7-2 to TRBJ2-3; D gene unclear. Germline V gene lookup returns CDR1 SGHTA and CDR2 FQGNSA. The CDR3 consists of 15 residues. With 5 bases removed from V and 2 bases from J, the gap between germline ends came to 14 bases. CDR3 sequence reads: CASSPVAVLTDTQYF. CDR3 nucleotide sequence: TGTGCCAGCAGCCCCGTAGCCGTCCTCACAGATACGCAGTATTTT.

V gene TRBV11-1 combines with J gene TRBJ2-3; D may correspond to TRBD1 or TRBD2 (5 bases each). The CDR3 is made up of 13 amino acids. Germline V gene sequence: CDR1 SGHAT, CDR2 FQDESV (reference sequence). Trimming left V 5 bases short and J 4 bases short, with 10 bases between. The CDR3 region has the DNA TGTGCCAGCAGCCCGGGACCGGCAGATACGCAGTATTTT. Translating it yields CASSPGPADTQYF.

As DNA, the CDR3 is TGTGCCAGTAGTACCGGACAGGGGCTCCCGAGGAATGAGCAGTTCTTC. This encodes CASSTGQGLPRNEQFF. The V gene is TRBV19, the J gene TRBJ2-1, with 9 bases fitting TRBD1. Losses at the gene ends were 4 bases for V and 7 bases for J; bases not matched to a gene: 11. CDR1 and CDR2 from the germline V gene are LNHDA and SQIVND (reference sequence). The CDR3 has 16 amino acids.

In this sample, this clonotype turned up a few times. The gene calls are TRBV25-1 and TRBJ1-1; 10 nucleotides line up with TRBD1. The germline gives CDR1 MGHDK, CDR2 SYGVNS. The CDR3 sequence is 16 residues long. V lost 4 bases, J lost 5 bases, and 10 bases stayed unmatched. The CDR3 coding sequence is TGTGCCAGCAGTGGGAGAGACAGGGGGCGCAAAACTGAAGCTTTCTTT. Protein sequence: CASSGRDRGRKTEAFF.

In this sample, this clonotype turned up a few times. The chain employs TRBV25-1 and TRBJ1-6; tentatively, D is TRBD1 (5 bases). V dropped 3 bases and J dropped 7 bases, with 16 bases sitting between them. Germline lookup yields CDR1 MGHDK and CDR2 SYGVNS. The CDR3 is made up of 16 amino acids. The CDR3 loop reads CASSDIGSGLNSPLHF. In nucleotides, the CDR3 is TGTGCCAGCAGTGATATAGGCTCAGGGTTGAATTCACCCCTCCACTTT. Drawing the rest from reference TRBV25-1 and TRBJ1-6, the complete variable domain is EADIYQTPRYLVIGTGKKITLECSQTMGHDKMYWYQQDPGMELHLIHYSYGVNSTEKGDLSSESTVSRIRTEHFPLTLESARPSHTSQYLCASSDIGSGLNSPLHFGNGTRLTVT.

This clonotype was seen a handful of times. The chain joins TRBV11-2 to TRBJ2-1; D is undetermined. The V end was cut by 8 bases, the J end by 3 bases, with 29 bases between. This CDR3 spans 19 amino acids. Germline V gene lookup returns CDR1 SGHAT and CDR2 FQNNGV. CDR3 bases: TGTGCCAGCTTCCCCACCCCGAGAGCGTACGATAATAGCTACAATGAGCAGTTCTTC. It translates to CASFPTPRAYDNSYNEQFF.

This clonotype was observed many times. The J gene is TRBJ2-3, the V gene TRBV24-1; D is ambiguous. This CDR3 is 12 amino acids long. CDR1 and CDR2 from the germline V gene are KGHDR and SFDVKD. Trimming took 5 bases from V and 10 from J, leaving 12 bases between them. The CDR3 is CATSALGGAQYF. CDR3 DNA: TGTGCCACCAGTGCCTTGGGTGGGGCGCAGTATTTT.

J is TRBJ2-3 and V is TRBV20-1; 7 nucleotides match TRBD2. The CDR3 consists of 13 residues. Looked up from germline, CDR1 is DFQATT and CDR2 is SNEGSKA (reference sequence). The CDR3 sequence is CSAGAGFADTQYF. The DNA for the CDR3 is TGCAGCGCGGGAGCGGGATTCGCAGATACGCAGTATTTT.

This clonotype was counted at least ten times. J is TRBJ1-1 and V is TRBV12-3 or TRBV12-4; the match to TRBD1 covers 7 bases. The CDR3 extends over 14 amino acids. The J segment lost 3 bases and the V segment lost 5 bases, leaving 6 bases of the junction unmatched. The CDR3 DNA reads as TGTGCCAGCAGTACCGGGACAGCCTACACTGAAGCTTTCTTT. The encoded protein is CASSTGTAYTEAFF.

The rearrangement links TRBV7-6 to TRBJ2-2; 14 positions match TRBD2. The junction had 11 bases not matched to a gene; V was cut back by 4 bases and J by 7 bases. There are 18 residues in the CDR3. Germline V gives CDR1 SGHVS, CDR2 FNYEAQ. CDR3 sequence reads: CASSYRLAGGQVGGELFF. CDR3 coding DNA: TGTGCCAGCAGCTATCGACTAGCGGGAGGGCAAGTCGGCGGGGAGCTGTTTTTT.

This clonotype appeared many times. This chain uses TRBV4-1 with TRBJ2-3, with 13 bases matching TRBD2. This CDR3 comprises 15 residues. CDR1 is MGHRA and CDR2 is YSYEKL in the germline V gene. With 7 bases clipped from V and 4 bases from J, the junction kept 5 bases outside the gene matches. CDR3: CASTGLAGEADTQYF. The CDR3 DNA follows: TGCGCCAGCACCGGACTAGCGGGGGAGGCAGATACGCAGTATTTT.

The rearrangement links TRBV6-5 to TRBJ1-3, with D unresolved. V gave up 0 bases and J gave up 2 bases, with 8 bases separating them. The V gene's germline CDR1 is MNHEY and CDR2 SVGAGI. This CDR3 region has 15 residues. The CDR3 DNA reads TGTGCCAGCAGTTACTCGTCGGGGACTGGAAACACCATATATTTT. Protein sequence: CASSYSSGTGNTIYF.

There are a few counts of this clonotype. CDR3 in DNA: TGCAGTGCTAGAGACGGACCCAAAGAGGGGACCCAGTACTTC. As protein: CSARDGPKEGTQYF. The chain carries TRBV20-1 and TRBJ2-5; a possible D gene is TRBD2 (5 bases). Trimming pared 0 bases from V and 7 bases from J, leaving 15 bases between. Looked up from germline, CDR1 is DFQATT and CDR2 is SNEGSKA (reference sequence). This CDR3 has 14 residues.

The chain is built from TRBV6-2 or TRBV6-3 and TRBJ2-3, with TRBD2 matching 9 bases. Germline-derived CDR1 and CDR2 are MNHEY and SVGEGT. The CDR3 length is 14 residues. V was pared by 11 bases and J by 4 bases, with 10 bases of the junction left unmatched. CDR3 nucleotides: TGTGCCGGAGGAAGAGCGGGAGGTTCAGATACGCAGTATTTT. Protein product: CAGGRAGGSDTQYF.

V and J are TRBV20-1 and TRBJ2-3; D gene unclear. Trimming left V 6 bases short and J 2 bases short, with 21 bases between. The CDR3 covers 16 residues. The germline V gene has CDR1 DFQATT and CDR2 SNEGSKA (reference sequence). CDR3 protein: CSAYDPLTVLTDTQYF. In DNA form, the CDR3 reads TGCAGTGCCTATGACCCCTTGACGGTACTCACAGATACGCAGTATTTT.

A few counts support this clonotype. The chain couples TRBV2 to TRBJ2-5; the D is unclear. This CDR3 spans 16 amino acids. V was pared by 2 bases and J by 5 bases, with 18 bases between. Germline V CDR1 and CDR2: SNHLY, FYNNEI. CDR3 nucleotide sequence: TGTGCCAGCAGTGAACGGGCCACTTCTTTAAAGGAGACCCAGTACTTC. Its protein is CASSERATSLKETQYF.

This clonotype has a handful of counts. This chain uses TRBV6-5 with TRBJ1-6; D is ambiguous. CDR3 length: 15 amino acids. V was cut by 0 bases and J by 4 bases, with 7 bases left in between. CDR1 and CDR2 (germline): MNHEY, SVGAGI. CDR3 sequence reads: CASSYSRIYNSPLHF. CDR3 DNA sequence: TGTGCCAGCAGTTACTCGAGGATTTATAATTCACCCCTCCACTTT.

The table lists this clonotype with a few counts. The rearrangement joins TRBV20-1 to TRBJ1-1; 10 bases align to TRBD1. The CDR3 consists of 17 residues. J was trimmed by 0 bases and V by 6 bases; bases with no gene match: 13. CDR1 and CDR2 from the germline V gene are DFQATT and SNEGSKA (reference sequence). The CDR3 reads CSAAPLGQGVMNTEAFF. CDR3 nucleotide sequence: TGCAGTGCAGCCCCCTTAGGACAGGGGGTAATGAACACTGAAGCTTTCTTT.